What follows is one T cell receptor beta chain and its context. The data were taken from a study of control samples from healthy donors and cancer patients. Assay used: immunoSEQ multiplex PCR; TCRdb lists only in-frame clones, some missing. The repertoire consists of some 150,000 clones, with about 91% occurring once and the leading ten covering roughly 3.1%. With 3 bases removed from V and 6 bases from J, the gap between germline ends came to 9 bases. This CDR3 region has 12 residues. Germline V CDR1 and CDR2: SGHDN, FVKESK. This chain joins TRBV14 and TRBJ2-7, with D uncertain. Sequenced sample: blood. This TCR was recovered from a man aged 30 to 39 in good health. CDR3 residues: CASSQFSSEQYF. CDR3 sequence (DNA): TGTGCCAGCAGCCAGTTTTCGTCCGAGCAGTACTTC.